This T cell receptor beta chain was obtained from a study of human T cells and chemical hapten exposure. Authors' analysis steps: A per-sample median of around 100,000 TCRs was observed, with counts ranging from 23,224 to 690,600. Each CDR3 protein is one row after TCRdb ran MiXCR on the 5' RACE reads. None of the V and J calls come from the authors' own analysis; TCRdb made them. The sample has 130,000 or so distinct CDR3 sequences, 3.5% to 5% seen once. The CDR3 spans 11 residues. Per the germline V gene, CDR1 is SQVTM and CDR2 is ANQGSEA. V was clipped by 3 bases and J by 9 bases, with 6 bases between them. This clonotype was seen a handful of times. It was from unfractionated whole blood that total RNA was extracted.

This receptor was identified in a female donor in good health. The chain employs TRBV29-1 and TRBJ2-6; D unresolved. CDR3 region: CSVDYLNVLTF. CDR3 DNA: TGCAGCGTTGATTATCTCAACGTCCTGACTTTC.